A single sample gave rise to the 24 T cell receptor beta chains below, sequenced in a study of blood T cell dynamics during melanoma immunotherapy. Generated by immunoSEQ multiplex PCR, the TCRdb table keeps only in-frame clones and is missing some. The table lists around 13,000 clones, just over 85% of them singletons. The time point denotes: pre-treatment baseline. The sequences come from blood, collected from a patient treated with checkpoint blockade. These TCRs come from a human donor with melanoma.

The chain is built from TRBV10-1 and TRBJ1-5, with unresolved D. Germline-derived CDR1 and CDR2 are WNHNN and SYGVQD (reference sequence). This CDR3 has 13 residues. V lost 3 bases and J 3 bases, leaving 6 bases between the germline ends. In nucleotides, the CDR3 is TGCGCCAGCAGTGAACAGATCAATCAGCCCCAGCATTTT. The encoded protein is CASSEQINQPQHF.

This rearrangement joins TRBV27 to TRBJ2-7; 8 nucleotides line up with TRBD2. In germline, CDR1 is MNHEY, CDR2 SMNVEV (reference sequence). The CDR3 extends over 15 amino acids. Unmatched junction bases numbered 13, after V lost 5 bases and J lost 7 bases. The CDR3 spells CASSPETSVSREQYF. In nucleotides, the CDR3 is TGTGCCAGCAGTCCAGAGACTAGCGTGTCGAGGGAGCAGTACTTC.

This chain connects TRBV9 to TRBJ2-3, with 7 bases fitting TRBD1. The CDR3 has 15 amino acids. V shed 4 bases and J 5 bases; nucleotides not matched to a gene: 10. Germline V gives CDR1 SGDLS, CDR2 YYNGEE. CDR3 loop: CASSPHEGAVDTQYF. The DNA for the CDR3 is TGTGCCAGCAGCCCCCATGAGGGGGCGGTAGATACGCAGTATTTT.

J is TRBJ2-3 and V is TRBV6-1; perhaps TRBD1 as D (5 bases). The V and J ends lost 6 bases and 9 bases respectively, with 13 bases between them. The CDR3 covers 12 residues. The germline gives CDR1 MNHNS, CDR2 SASEGT. CDR3 bases: TGTGCCAGCAGCGACGCCAGGGTGACGCAGTATTTT. Protein sequence: CASSDARVTQYF.

The rearrangement joins TRBV29-1 to TRBJ2-7, with a possible D match to TRBD2 (6 bases). Germline CDR1 is SQVTM and CDR2 is ANQGSEA. This CDR3 spans 13 amino acids. The V end lost 4 bases, the J end lost 6 bases, and 16 bases lay between the germline ends. The CDR3 reads CSVVRTEGGEQYF. CDR3 bases: TGCAGCGTTGTGAGGACTGAGGGAGGCGAGCAGTACTTC.

This chain links TRBV5-1 with TRBJ2-7, with 8 bases matching TRBD2. The CDR3 extends over 14 amino acids. Looked up from germline, CDR1 is SGHRS and CDR2 is YFSETQ. V gave up 4 bases and J gave up 3 bases; unmatched junction bases: 6. In DNA form, the CDR3 reads TGCGCCAGCAGCAACCCGGGGGGGGACTACGAGCAGTACTTC. Its translation is CASSNPGGDYEQYF.

The DNA of the CDR3 is TGCAGCGTCGCTAGACAGGGAGGCAATGAGCAGTTCTTC. Its protein product is CSVARQGGNEQFF. The rearrangement uses TRBV29-1 and TRBJ2-1, with a weak D call TRBD1 (7 bases). Trimming removed 6 bases at V and 6 bases at J, with 15 bases between. CDR3 length: 13 residues. CDR1 and CDR2 (germline): SQVTM, ANQGSEA.

This chain links TRBV6-4 with TRBJ1-3; D unresolved. The CDR3 loop spans 14 amino acids. The V gene lost 7 bases and the J gene lost 7 bases, with 17 bases spanning the gap. Germline-derived CDR1 and CDR2 are MRHNA and SNTAGT. The CDR3 DNA follows: TGTGCCAGCAATAACGGGAAGGAGGTTAACACCATATATTTT. Residues: CASNNGKEVNTIYF.

This chain joins TRBV5-5 and TRBJ1-5, with D unclear. The CDR3 runs 13 residues. Germline V gene lookup returns CDR1 SGHKS and CDR2 YYEKEE (reference sequence). The V end was cut by 2 bases, the J end by 1 base, with 4 bases between. The CDR3 sequence: CASSLNSNQPQHF. The CDR3 nucleotides are TGTGCCAGCAGCTTAAACAGCAATCAGCCCCAGCATTTT.

V is TRBV7-9 and J is TRBJ1-4; tentative D call: TRBD1 (5 bases). Germline lookup yields CDR1 SEHNR and CDR2 FQNEAQ (reference sequence). Trimming took off 5 bases at V and 8 bases at J, with 9 bases between the two ends. The CDR3 loop spans 12 amino acids. Here the CDR3 DNA reads TGTGCCAGCAGCGTACAGGAGGAAAAACTGTTTTTT. Protein sequence: CASSVQEEKLFF.

The rearrangement joins TRBV19 to TRBJ2-1, with 12 bases that match TRBD1. Germline assignment: CDR1 LNHDA and CDR2 SQIVND (reference sequence). V shed 5 bases, J shed 10 bases, and the junction held 9 bases outside the gene matches. This CDR3 has 15 residues. In nucleotides, the CDR3 is TGTGCCAGTAGTGCACGGGACAGGGGGCGGTACGAGCAGTTCTTC. Amino acids: CASSARDRGRYEQFF.

The J gene is TRBJ2-1, the V gene TRBV7-9, with TRBD2 matching over 9 bases. V trimming: 5 bases; J trimming: 6 bases; junction bases outside the gene matches: 11. The CDR3 loop spans 16 amino acids. CDR1 is SEHNR and CDR2 is FQNEAQ in the germline V gene (reference sequence). CDR3: CASSPRAGGASNEQFF. The CDR3 DNA sequence: TGTGCCAGCAGCCCCCGAGCGGGAGGTGCCTCCAATGAGCAGTTCTTC.

This chain links TRBV4-2 with TRBJ1-5, with 9 bases aligning to TRBD1. With 4 bases clipped from V and 1 base from J, the junction kept 8 bases outside the gene matches. CDR3 size: 17 residues. CDR1 is LGHNA and CDR2 is YNFKEQ in the germline V gene. The CDR3 loop reads CASSLRDRVGSNQPQHF. In DNA form, the CDR3 reads TGTGCCAGCAGCCTCCGGGACAGGGTGGGGAGCAATCAGCCCCAGCATTTT.

The chain couples TRBV19 to TRBJ2-3; 9 bases fit TRBD1. From germline, CDR1 is LNHDA and CDR2 SQIVND (reference sequence). This CDR3 comprises 16 residues. The ends lost 5 bases at V and 3 bases at J; junction bases unmatched: 9. The DNA for the CDR3 is TGTGCCAGTAGTCCCCGGGACAGGGCGGGGACAGATACGCAGTATTTT. It is translated as CASSPRDRAGTDTQYF.

The rearrangement joins TRBV19 to TRBJ2-3, with 8 bases fitting TRBD1. The germline V gene encodes CDR1 LNHDA and CDR2 SQIVND (reference sequence). The CDR3 length is 17 residues. V gave up 6 bases and J gave up 1 base; unmatched junction bases: 12. CDR3 amino acids: CASRPTGGPWRTDTQYF. The DNA of the CDR3 is TGTGCCAGTAGACCCACAGGGGGGCCATGGCGCACAGATACGCAGTATTTT.

The chain carries TRBV6-1 and TRBJ2-3; D tentatively reads TRBD1 or TRBD2 (5 bases each). Between the trimmed V and J ends, which lost 4 bases and 2 bases, there was a span of 16 bases. The CDR3 runs 16 residues. Germline assignment: CDR1 MNHNS and CDR2 SASEGT. The CDR3: CASSGDGLPSTDTQYF. DNA for the CDR3: TGTGCCAGCAGTGGGGACGGACTGCCCTCCACAGATACGCAGTATTTT.

The chain links TRBV19 to TRBJ1-5; D remains ambiguous. V was clipped by 2 bases and J by 7 bases, with 18 bases between them. This CDR3 region has 16 residues. Germline CDR1 LNHDA, CDR2 SQIVND (reference sequence). For the CDR3, the DNA is TGTGCCAGTAGTATATTTCCGAGGAGGACCCGGCAGCCCCAGCATTTT. Protein sequence: CASSIFPRRTRQPQHF.

CDR3 in DNA: TGCGCCAGCAGCTTCTGGACAGCCGAGTCGGAGCAGTACTTC. Its translation: CASSFWTAESEQYF. This rearrangement joins TRBV5-1 to TRBJ2-7; TRBD1 might be the D (6 bases). V gave up 2 bases and J gave up 7 bases, with 16 bases separating them. Germline V CDR1 and CDR2: SGHRS, YFSETQ. This CDR3 comprises 14 residues.

The chain carries TRBV19 and TRBJ1-2; D perhaps matches TRBD1 (5 bases). Germline CDR1 reads LNHDA; CDR2 reads SQIVND (reference sequence). The CDR3 contains 14 residues. V was trimmed by 3 bases and J by 8 bases, leaving 16 bases between them. The CDR3 coding sequence is TGTGCCAGTAGTATGGCCCTCAGGGAGAGCGGCTACACCTTC. Its translation is CASSMALRESGYTF.

The CDR3 bases are TGTGCCAGCAGTCTGGTCAGGGCGAATCAGCCCCAGCATTTT. Residues: CASSLVRANQPQHF. This chain joins TRBV27 and TRBJ1-5; tentative D call: TRBD1 (5 bases). This CDR3 spans 14 amino acids. Germline-derived CDR1 and CDR2 are MNHEY and SMNVEV (reference sequence). The germline V and J ends were trimmed by 5 bases and 4 bases, with 12 bases remaining between them.

The chain couples TRBV5-1 to TRBJ1-1; TRBD1 aligns across 7 bases. The V and J ends lost 0 bases and 5 bases, in that order; junction bases with no gene match: 4. The germline gives CDR1 SGHRS, CDR2 YFSETQ. The CDR3 covers 14 residues. CDR3 DNA: TGCGCCAGCAGCTTGGCAGGGGGAGGTACTGAAGCTTTCTTT. It encodes CASSLAGGGTEAFF.

The CDR3 reads CASRRDATSTDTQYF. The DNA for the CDR3 is TGTGCCAGCAGACGGGACGCAACTAGCACAGATACGCAGTATTTT. The rearrangement links TRBV5-8 to TRBJ2-3; D tentatively fits TRBD1 or TRBD2 (5 bases each). Looked up from germline, CDR1 is SGHTS and CDR2 is YDEGEE. The length of the CDR3 is 15 residues. Trimming cost V 5 bases and J 0 bases, with 13 bases left between them.

This rearrangement joins TRBV30 to TRBJ1-2, with D unresolved. This CDR3 is built from 11 residues. The V and J ends lost 4 bases and 8 bases respectively, with 11 bases between them. Germline V gene sequence: CDR1 GTSNPN, CDR2 SVGIG (reference sequence). The CDR3 protein is CAWTLLTGYTF. The DNA for the CDR3 is TGTGCCTGGACCCTTCTGACGGGCTACACCTTC.

This sequence joins TRBV7-9 and TRBJ2-1; D might be TRBD2 (6 bases). Trimming removed 1 base at V and 6 bases at J, with 13 bases between. This CDR3 region has 15 residues. CDR1 is SEHNR and CDR2 is FQNEAQ in the germline V gene (reference sequence). The CDR3 DNA sequence: TGTGCCAGCAGCTTAGGCTCCGGGAGAGTCAATGAGCAGTTCTTC. It is translated as CASSLGSGRVNEQFF. Using reference TRBV7-9 and TRBJ2-1 for the parts outside the CDR3, the full variable domain is DTGVSQNPRHKITKRGQNVTFRCDPISEHNRLYWYRQTLGQGPEFLTYFQNEAQLEKSRLLSDRFSAERPKGSFSTLEIQRTEQGDSAMYLCASSLGSGRVNEQFFGPGTRLTVL.